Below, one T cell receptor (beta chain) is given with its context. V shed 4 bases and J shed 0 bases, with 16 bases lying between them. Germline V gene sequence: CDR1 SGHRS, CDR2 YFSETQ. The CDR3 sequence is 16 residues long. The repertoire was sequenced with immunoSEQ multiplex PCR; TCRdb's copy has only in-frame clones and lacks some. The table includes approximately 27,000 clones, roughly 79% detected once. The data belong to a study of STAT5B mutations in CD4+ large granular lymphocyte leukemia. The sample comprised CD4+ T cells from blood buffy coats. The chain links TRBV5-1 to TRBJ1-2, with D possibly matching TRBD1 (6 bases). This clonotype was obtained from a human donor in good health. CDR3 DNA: TGCGCCAGCAGCCTGGACAGCCGCGGAGCTAACTATGGCTACACCTTC. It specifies CASSLDSRGANYGYTF.